This passage covers 20 T cell receptor beta chains from one sample sequenced in a study of shared clonotypes between healthy human individuals. Assay: immunoSEQ multiplex PCR; the TCRdb copy retains only in-frame clones and omits some. Altogether some 530,000 clones are present, around 73% being singletons, with the ten largest covering 12%. The sequenced sample was PBMCs. All receptors come from a woman aged 40 to 50 in good health. Some clones in this sample may be carry-over from other donors' samples.

J is TRBJ2-3 and V is TRBV18; weak D call: TRBD2 (6 bases). Germline V gene sequence: CDR1 KGHSH, CDR2 LQKENI. Trimming pared 0 bases from V and 5 bases from J, leaving 9 bases between. The CDR3 is 14 residues long. The CDR3, as DNA: TGTGCCAGCTCACCACCAACCGGGGGAGATACGCAGTATTTT. It codes for CASSPPTGGDTQYF.

This clone was seen a handful of times. The V call is TRBV28, the J call TRBJ2-3; unclear D gene. Germline lookup yields CDR1 MDHEN and CDR2 SYDVKM. Trimming took 8 bases from V and 4 from J, leaving 10 bases between them. The CDR3 has 12 residues. The CDR3 sequence: CASEGPADTQYF. CDR3 DNA: TGTGCCAGCGAAGGGCCAGCAGATACGCAGTATTTT. The variable domain in full, with the rest retrieved from reference TRBV28 and TRBJ2-3, is DVKVTQSSRYLVKRTGEKVFLECVQDMDHENMFWYRQDPGLGLRLIYFSYDVKMKEKGDIPEGYSVSREKKERFSLILESASTNQTSMYLCASEGPADTQYFGPGTRLTVL.

The chain recombines TRBV28 with TRBJ2-7; D call uncertain. There are 13 residues in the CDR3. Trimming left V 0 bases short and J 3 bases short, with 6 bases between. From germline, CDR1 is MDHEN and CDR2 SYDVKM. CDR3 nucleotides: TGTGCCAGCAGTTTATGGGCCGGCTACGAGCAGTACTTC. Its translation: CASSLWAGYEQYF.

The V call is TRBV27, the J call TRBJ2-3; D perhaps matches TRBD2 (5 bases). Trimming left V 7 bases short and J 0 bases short, with 11 bases between. Germline CDR1 and CDR2: MNHEY and SMNVEV (reference sequence). CDR3 length: 14 residues. The CDR3 region is CASKSGSSTDTQYF. CDR3 nucleotides: TGTGCCAGCAAGTCGGGGTCTAGCACAGATACGCAGTATTTT.

The genes are TRBV5-1 and TRBJ2-1; the D is unclear. Germline-derived CDR1 and CDR2 are SGHRS and YFSETQ. This CDR3 contains 13 residues. V was trimmed by 4 bases and J by 7 bases, leaving 12 bases between them. This CDR3 reads CASSTGNSNEQFF. For the CDR3, the DNA is TGCGCCAGCAGCACTGGAAACTCTAATGAGCAGTTCTTC. The full variable domain, completed using reference TRBV5-1 and TRBJ2-1, is KAGVTQTPRYLIKTRGQQVTLSCSPISGHRSVSWYQQTPGQGLQFLFEYFSETQRNKGNFPGRFSGRQFSNSRSEMNVSTLELGDSALYLCASSTGNSNEQFFGPGTRLTVL.

On this clone itself: This may stem from a read error, because a much larger clone lies one nucleotide away. The CDR3 region has the DNA TGTGCCAGCAGTGAATATATAGGGGACACTGAAGCTTTCTTT. Residues: CASSEYIGDTEAFF. The chain has TRBV25-1 and TRBJ1-1, with a weak D call TRBD1 (5 bases). Deletions cut 0 bases from V and 3 bases from J, with 8 bases between. The CDR3 consists of 14 residues. Germline CDR1 and CDR2: MGHDK and SYGVNS.

This clone appeared a few times. In the same sample, other DNA sequences code for this CDR3. The rearrangement joins TRBV30 to TRBJ2-5; unclear D gene. Trimming removed 0 bases from V and 4 bases from J, with 6 bases in between. CDR1 and CDR2 (germline): GTSNPN, SVGIG (reference sequence). The CDR3 is 12 amino acids. CDR3 in amino acids: CAWSVLGETQYF. CDR3 nucleotide sequence: TGTGCCTGGAGTGTATTGGGAGAGACCCAGTACTTC.

The gene calls are TRBV7-8 and TRBJ1-3, with TRBD1 matching over 8 bases. The CDR3 runs to 16 residues. CDR1 and CDR2 from the germline V gene are SGHVS and FQNEAQ. The ends lost 3 bases at V and 0 bases at J; junction bases unmatched: 4. CDR3 sequence reads: CASSLDRASSGNTIYF. DNA for the CDR3: TGTGCCAGCAGCTTGGACAGGGCGAGCTCTGGAAACACCATATATTTT. The full variable domain, completed using reference TRBV7-8 and TRBJ1-3, is GAGVSQSPRYKVAKRGQDVALRCDPISGHVSLFWYQQALGQGPEFLTYFQNEAQLDKSGLPSDRFFAERPEGSVSTLKIQRTQQEDSAVYLCASSLDRASSGNTIYFGEGSWLTVV.

The chain uses TRBV4-3 and TRBJ2-1; weak D call: TRBD2 (5 bases). Trimming removed 2 bases at V and 2 bases at J, with 19 bases between. The germline V gene has CDR1 LGHNA and CDR2 YSLEER. CDR3 length equals 18 residues. CDR3 amino acids: CASSQPQEELLTYNEQFF. CDR3 bases: TGCGCCAGCAGCCAACCCCAGGAGGAACTTCTAACCTACAATGAGCAGTTCTTC.

The chain links TRBV19 to TRBJ2-7; 12 bases align to TRBD1. The CDR3 runs 18 residues. J was trimmed by 0 bases and V by 3 bases; bases with no gene match: 9. Per the germline V gene, CDR1 is LNHDA and CDR2 is SQIVND (reference sequence). The CDR3 region has the DNA TGTGCCAGTAGTATTGTGCATGGGACAGGGGGCCCCTCCTACGAGCAGTACTTC. Translated, it gives CASSIVHGTGGPSYEQYF.

V gene TRBV5-5 combines with J gene TRBJ2-2; no definite D call. V lost 0 bases, J lost 7 bases, and 7 bases lay in between. The CDR3 is 13 amino acids. Per the germline V gene, CDR1 is SGHKS and CDR2 is YYEKEE (reference sequence). The DNA for the CDR3 is TGTGCCAGCAGCTTGGCGGAAGGCGGGGAGCTGTTTTTT. Its translation is CASSLAEGGELFF. The full variable domain, in which reference TRBV5-5 and TRBJ2-2 provide the parts outside the CDR3, is DAGVTQSPTHLIKTRGQQVTLRCSPISGHKSVSWYQQVLGQGPQFIFQYYEKEERGRGNFPDRFSARQFPNYSSELNVNALLLGDSALYLCASSLAEGGELFFGEGSRLTVL.

The chain has TRBV28 and TRBJ2-3; D is possibly TRBD1 (5 bases). Per the germline V gene, CDR1 is MDHEN and CDR2 is SYDVKM. With 7 bases removed from V and 1 base from J, the gap between germline ends came to 15 bases. The CDR3 sequence is 15 residues long. In DNA, the CDR3 is TGTGCCAGCACCCCCTGGCAGGGCGGCACAGATACGCAGTATTTT. Its protein is CASTPWQGGTDTQYF.

The V and J genes are TRBV2 and TRBJ2-7; perhaps TRBD1 as D (5 bases). CDR1 is SNHLY and CDR2 is FYNNEI in the germline V gene. Trimming took off 2 bases at V and 6 bases at J, with 14 bases between the two ends. This CDR3 spans 14 amino acids. This chain's CDR3 is CASSELGPDPEQYF. CDR3 coding DNA: TGTGCCAGCAGTGAACTGGGGCCCGACCCCGAGCAGTACTTC.

This clone was counted only a few times. The chain combines TRBV28 with TRBJ2-7, with 10 positions matching TRBD2. The CDR3 spans 15 residues. V lost 5 bases to trimming and J lost 2 bases; unmatched junction nucleotides: 6. From germline, CDR1 is MDHEN and CDR2 SYDVKM. CDR3 loop: CASSPRLAGAYEQYF. In DNA form, the CDR3 reads TGTGCCAGCAGTCCCCGCCTAGCGGGAGCCTACGAGCAGTACTTC.

This clone turned up a few times. Other DNA variants within this sample encode the same CDR3. The gene calls are TRBV25-1 and TRBJ2-5, with 7 bases that match TRBD1. Germline lookup yields CDR1 MGHDK and CDR2 SYGVNS. This CDR3 comprises 15 residues. Trimming took 6 bases from V and 5 from J; bases not matched to a gene: 12. CDR3 loop: CASRPSGGQWETQYF. The DNA for the CDR3 is TGTGCCAGCAGACCCTCAGGGGGACAATGGGAGACCCAGTACTTC.

As concerns this clone: Given a much more abundant clone one base away, this may be a read error. The sample holds other DNA sequences that translate to the same CDR3. The chain uses TRBV29-1 and TRBJ1-1; D gene uncertain. The CDR3 length is 13 residues. Germline lookup yields CDR1 SQVTM and CDR2 ANQGSEA. The CDR3 DNA reads TGCAGCGTTGAGGGCGGCGGGAACACCGAAGCTTTCTTT. Its translation: CSVEGGGNTEAFF.

The genes are TRBV7-9 and TRBJ2-1; no clear D. The CDR3 loop spans 13 amino acids. Trimming pared 2 bases from V and 8 bases from J, leaving 10 bases between. CDR1 SEHNR and CDR2 FQNEAQ come from the germline V gene (reference sequence). As DNA, the CDR3 is TGTGCCAGCAGCTTAAAAGGTGACCATGAGCAGTTCTTC. It is translated as CASSLKGDHEQFF.

The chain combines TRBV7-2 with TRBJ1-5; the match to TRBD1 covers 9 bases. The germline V gene has CDR1 SGHTA and CDR2 FQGNSA. V trimming: 3 bases; J trimming: 6 bases; junction bases outside the gene matches: 6. The CDR3 consists of 15 residues. The CDR3 protein is CASSFETGGAQPQHF. The CDR3 nucleotides read TGTGCCAGCAGCTTTGAGACAGGGGGTGCTCAGCCCCAGCATTTT.

This chain links TRBV30 with TRBJ1-5; a weak D match, TRBD1 (5 bases). Trimming shortened V by 4 bases and J by 5 bases, and 9 bases separated the two germline ends. Germline-derived CDR1 and CDR2 are GTSNPN and SVGIG (reference sequence). The CDR3 runs to 12 residues. The CDR3 DNA follows: TGTGCCTGGAAAGGGGCGGATCAGCCCCAGCATTTT. This sequence encodes CAWKGADQPQHF.

The gene calls are TRBV7-6 and TRBJ1-1; TRBD1 is a possible D gene (5 bases). The V and J ends lost 5 bases and 4 bases respectively, with 11 bases between them. The length of the CDR3 is 13 residues. CDR1 is SGHVS, CDR2 FNYEAQ, per germline. The CDR3 sequence: CASSPRRGTEAFF. The CDR3 nucleotides read TGTGCCAGCAGCCCGAGGAGGGGCACTGAAGCTTTCTTT.